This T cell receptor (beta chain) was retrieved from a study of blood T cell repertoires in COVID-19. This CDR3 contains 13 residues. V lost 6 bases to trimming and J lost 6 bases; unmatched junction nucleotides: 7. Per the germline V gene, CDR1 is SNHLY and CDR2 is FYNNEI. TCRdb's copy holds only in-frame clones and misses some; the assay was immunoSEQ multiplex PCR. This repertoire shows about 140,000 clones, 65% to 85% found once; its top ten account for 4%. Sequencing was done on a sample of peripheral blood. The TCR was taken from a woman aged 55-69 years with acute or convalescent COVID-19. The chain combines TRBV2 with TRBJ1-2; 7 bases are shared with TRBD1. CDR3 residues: CASREGQIHGYTF. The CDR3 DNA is TGTGCCAGCAGGGAGGGACAGATCCATGGCTACACCTTC.